This T cell receptor beta chain was identified during a study of blood T cell repertoires in COVID-19. In the study overall: Collection of acute and convalescent COVID-19 samples took place in the United States, Italy and Spain. PBMCs, B-cell-depleted T cells, or T cells were the source of the cDNA or gDNA that made up the material.

Followed longitudinally, the Seattle patients had been enrolled during active infection. Under the authors' procedure: Nucleated cell number was recorded as an estimate derived from reference gene primer amplification. Data came from immunoSEQ multiplex PCR; TCRdb stores just in-frame clones and leaves some out. V, J and clone size are taken as reported in that table, and D and trimming were inferred from the DNA itself. The sample comprises 75,000 to 90,000 clones, 78% of which are singletons, and roughly 38% rests with the top ten. Germline trimming cut 3 bases from V and 5 bases from J; bases unmatched to any gene: 4. This CDR3 region has 14 residues. Germline lookup yields CDR1 SEHNR and CDR2 FQNEAQ (reference sequence).

The chain couples TRBV7-9 to TRBJ2-3, with TRBD2 identical over 8 bases. Input material: peripheral blood. This clonotype originated in a man aged 55 to 70 with COVID-19, enrolled during active disease. The CDR3 DNA reads TGTGCCAGCAGCTTCGGGGGGGCGCGAGATACGCAGTATTTT. Residues: CASSFGGARDTQYF.